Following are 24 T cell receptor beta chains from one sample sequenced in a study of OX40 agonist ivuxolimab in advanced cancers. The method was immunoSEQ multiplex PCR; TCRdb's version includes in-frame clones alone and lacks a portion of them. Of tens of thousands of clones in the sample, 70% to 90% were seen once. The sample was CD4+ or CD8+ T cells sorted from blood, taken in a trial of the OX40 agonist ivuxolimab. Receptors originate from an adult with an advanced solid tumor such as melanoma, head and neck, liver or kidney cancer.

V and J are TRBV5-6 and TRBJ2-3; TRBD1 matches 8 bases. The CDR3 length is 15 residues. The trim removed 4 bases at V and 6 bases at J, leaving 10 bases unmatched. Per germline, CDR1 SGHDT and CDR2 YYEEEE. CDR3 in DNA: TGTGCCAGCAGCCGTGACAGGGGAGTCTCCGATACGCAGTATTTT. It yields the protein CASSRDRGVSDTQYF. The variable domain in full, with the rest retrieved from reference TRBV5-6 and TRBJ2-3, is DAGVTQSPTHLIKTRGQQVTLRCSPKSGHDTVSWYQQALGQGPQFIFQYYEEEERQRGNFPDRFSGHQFPNYSSELNVNALLLGDSALYLCASSRDRGVSDTQYFGPGTRLTVL.

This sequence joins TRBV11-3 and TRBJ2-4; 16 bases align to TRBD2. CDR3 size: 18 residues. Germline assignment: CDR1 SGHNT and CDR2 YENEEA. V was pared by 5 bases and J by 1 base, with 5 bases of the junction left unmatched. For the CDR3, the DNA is TGTGCCAGCAGCCCCTCGGGACTAGCGGGAGGGGCCAAAAACATTCAGTACTTC. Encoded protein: CASSPSGLAGGAKNIQYF.

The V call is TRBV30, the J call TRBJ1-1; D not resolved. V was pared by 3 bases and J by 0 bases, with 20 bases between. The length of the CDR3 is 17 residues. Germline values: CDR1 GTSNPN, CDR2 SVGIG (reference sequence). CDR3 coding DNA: TGTGCCTGGAGCCCCGTCAGAGGGAGAAATTTGAACACTGAAGCTTTCTTT. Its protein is CAWSPVRGRNLNTEAFF.

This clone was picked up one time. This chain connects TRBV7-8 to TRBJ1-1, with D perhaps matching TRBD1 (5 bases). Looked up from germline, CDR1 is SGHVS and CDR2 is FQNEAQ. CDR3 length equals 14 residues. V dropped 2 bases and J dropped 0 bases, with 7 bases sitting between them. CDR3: CASSLQGMNTEAFF. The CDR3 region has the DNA TGTGCCAGCAGCTTACAGGGCATGAACACTGAAGCTTTCTTT. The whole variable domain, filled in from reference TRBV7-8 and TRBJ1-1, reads GAGVSQSPRYKVAKRGQDVALRCDPISGHVSLFWYQQALGQGPEFLTYFQNEAQLDKSGLPSDRFFAERPEGSVSTLKIQRTQQEDSAVYLCASSLQGMNTEAFFGQGTRLTVV.

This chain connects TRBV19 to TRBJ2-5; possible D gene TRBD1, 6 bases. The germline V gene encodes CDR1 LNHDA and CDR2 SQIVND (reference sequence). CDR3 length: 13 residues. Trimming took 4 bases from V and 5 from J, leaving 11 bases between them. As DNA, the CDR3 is TGTGCCAGTAGTACACAGGGTTGGGAGACCCAGTACTTC. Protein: CASSTQGWETQYF. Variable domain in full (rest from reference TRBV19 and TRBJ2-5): DGGITQSPKYLFRKEGQNVTLSCEQNLNHDAMYWYRQDPGQGLRLIYYSQIVNDFQKGDIAEGYSVSREKKESFPLTVTSAQKNPTAFYLCASSTQGWETQYFGPGTRLLVL.

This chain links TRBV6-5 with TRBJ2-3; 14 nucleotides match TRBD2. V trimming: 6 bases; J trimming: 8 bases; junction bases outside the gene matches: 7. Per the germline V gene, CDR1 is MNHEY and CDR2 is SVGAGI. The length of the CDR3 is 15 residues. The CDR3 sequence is CASRSGTSGRVTQYF. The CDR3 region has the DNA TGTGCCAGCAGGTCCGGGACTAGCGGGAGAGTTACGCAGTATTTT.

The CDR3 region has the DNA TGTGCCAGCTCACCCCTCCTAGCGGGCCCCTACGAGCAGTACTTC. It yields the protein CASSPLLAGPYEQYF. The V call is TRBV18, the J call TRBJ2-7, with TRBD2 identical over 8 bases. Germline V gives CDR1 KGHSH, CDR2 LQKENI. The CDR3 has 15 amino acids. V was pared by 3 bases and J by 2 bases, with 6 bases of the junction left unmatched.

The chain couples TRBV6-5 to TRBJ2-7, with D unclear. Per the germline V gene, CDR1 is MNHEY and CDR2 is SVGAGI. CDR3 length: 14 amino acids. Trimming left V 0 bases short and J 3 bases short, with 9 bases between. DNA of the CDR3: TGTGCCAGCAGTTACTCGAGGCAGCACTACGAGCAGTACTTC. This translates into CASSYSRQHYEQYF.

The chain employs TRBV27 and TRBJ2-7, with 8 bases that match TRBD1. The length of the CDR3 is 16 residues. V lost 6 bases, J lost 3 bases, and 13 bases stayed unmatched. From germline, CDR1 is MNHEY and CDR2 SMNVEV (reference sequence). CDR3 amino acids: CASSRQTGVTLYEQYF. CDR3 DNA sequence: TGTGCCAGCAGCCGACAGACAGGGGTGACCCTCTACGAGCAGTACTTC.

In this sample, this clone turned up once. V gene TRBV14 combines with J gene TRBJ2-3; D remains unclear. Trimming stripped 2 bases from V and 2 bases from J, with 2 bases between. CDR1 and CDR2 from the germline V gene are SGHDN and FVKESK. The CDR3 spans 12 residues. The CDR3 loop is CASSQSTDTQYF. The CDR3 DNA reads TGTGCCAGCAGCCAATCCACAGATACGCAGTATTTT.

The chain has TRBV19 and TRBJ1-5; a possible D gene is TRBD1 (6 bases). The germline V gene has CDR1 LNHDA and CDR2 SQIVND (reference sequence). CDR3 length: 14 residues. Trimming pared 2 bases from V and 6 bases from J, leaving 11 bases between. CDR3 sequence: CASSISGAGQPQHF. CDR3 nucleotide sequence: TGTGCCAGTAGTATATCAGGGGCGGGTCAGCCCCAGCATTTT.

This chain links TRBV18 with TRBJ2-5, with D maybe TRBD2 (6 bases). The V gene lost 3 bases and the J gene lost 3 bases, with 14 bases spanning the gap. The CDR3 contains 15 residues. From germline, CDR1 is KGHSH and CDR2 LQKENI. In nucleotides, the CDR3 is TGTGCCAGCTCACCGGCGCCAGCGGGCGAAGAGACCCAGTACTTC. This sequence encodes CASSPAPAGEETQYF.

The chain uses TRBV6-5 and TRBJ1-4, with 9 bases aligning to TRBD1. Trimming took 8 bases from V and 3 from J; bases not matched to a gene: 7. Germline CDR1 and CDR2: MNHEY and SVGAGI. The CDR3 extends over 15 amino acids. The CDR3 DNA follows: TGTGCCAGCTCTACAGGGGGCTCAGCTAATGAAAAACTGTTTTTT. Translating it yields CASSTGGSANEKLFF.

The CDR3 reads CASSKTGGNQPQHF. The CDR3 bases are TGTGCCAGCAGCAAGACAGGGGGCAATCAGCCCCAGCATTTT. The rearrangement joins TRBV6-5 to TRBJ1-5, with 8 bases aligning to TRBD1. The junction had 3 bases not matched to a gene; V was cut back by 6 bases and J by 2 bases. CDR1 and CDR2 from the germline V gene are MNHEY and SVGAGI. The CDR3 contains 14 residues.

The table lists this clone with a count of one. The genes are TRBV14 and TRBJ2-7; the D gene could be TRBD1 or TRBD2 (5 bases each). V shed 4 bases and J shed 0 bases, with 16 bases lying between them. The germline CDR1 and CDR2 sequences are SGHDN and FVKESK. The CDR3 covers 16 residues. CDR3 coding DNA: TGTGCCAGCAGCCGTGGACTTCAGGGTAACTCCTACGAGCAGTACTTC. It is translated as CASSRGLQGNSYEQYF. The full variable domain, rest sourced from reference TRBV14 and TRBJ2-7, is EAGVTQFPSHSVIEKGQTVTLRCDPISGHDNLYWYRRVMGKEIKFLLHFVKESKQDESGMPNNRFLAERTGGTYSTLKVQPAELEDSGVYFCASSRGLQGNSYEQYFGPGTRLTVT.

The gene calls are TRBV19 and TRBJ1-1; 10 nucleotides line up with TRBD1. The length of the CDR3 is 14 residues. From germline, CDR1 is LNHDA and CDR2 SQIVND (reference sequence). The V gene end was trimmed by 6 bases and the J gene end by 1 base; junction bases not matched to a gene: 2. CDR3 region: CASSRDRGNTEAFF. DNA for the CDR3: TGTGCCAGTAGCCGGGACAGGGGGAACACTGAAGCTTTCTTT. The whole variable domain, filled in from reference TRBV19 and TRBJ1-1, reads DGGITQSPKYLFRKEGQNVTLSCEQNLNHDAMYWYRQDPGQGLRLIYYSQIVNDFQKGDIAEGYSVSREKKESFPLTVTSAQKNPTAFYLCASSRDRGNTEAFFGQGTRLTVV.

The CDR3 reads CSATGRTEAFF. DNA for the CDR3: TGCAGTGCTACAGGGCGAACTGAAGCTTTCTTT. The chain employs TRBV20-1 and TRBJ1-1, with D tentatively TRBD1 (5 bases). The CDR3 has 11 amino acids. Germline V gene data show CDR1 as DFQATT and CDR2 as SNEGSKA (reference sequence). Trimming pared 4 bases from V and 5 bases from J, leaving 8 bases between.

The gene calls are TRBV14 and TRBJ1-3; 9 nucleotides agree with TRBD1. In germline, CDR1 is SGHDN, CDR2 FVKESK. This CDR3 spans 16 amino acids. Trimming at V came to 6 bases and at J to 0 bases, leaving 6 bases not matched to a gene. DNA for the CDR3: TGTGCCAGCAGGGGTTGGACAGGGGACTCTGGAAACACCATATATTTT. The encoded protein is CASRGWTGDSGNTIYF.

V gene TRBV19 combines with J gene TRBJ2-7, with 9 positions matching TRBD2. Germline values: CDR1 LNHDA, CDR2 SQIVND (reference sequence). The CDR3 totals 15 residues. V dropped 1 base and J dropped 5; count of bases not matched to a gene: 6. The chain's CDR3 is CASSIALAGTHEQYF. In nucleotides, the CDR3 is TGTGCCAGTAGTATAGCCCTAGCGGGAACCCACGAGCAGTACTTC.

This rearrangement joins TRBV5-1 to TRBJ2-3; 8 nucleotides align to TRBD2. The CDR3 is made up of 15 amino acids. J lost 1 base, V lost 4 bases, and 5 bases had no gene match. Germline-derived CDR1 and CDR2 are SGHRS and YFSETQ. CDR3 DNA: TGCGCCAGCAGCCAGCGGGAGAAGGGCACAGATACGCAGTATTTT. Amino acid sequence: CASSQREKGTDTQYF.

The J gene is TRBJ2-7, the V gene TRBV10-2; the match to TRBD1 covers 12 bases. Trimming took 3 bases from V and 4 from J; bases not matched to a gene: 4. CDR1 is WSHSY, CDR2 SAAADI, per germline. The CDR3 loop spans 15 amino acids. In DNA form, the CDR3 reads TGCGCCAGCAGTGACCCGGGACAGGGGGCTTACGAGCAGTACTTC. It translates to CASSDPGQGAYEQYF.

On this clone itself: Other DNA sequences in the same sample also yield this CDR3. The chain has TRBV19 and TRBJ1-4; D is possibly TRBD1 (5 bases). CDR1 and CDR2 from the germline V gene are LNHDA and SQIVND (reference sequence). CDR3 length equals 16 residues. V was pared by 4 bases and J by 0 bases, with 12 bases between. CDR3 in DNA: TGTGCCAGTAGTAAGGGACGGCTTGCAACTAATGAAAAACTGTTTTTT. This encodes CASSKGRLATNEKLFF.

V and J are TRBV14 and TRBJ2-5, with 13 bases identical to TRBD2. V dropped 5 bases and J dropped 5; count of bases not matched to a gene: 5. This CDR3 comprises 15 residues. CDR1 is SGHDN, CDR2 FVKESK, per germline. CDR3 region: CASSGLAGVVETQYF. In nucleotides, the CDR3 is TGTGCCAGCAGCGGACTAGCGGGAGTTGTTGAGACCCAGTACTTC.

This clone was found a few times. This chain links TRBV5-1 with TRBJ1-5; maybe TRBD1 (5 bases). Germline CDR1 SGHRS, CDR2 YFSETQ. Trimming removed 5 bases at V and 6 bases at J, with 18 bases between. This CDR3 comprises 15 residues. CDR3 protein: CASSPGHSTAQPQHF. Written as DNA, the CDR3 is TGCGCCAGCAGTCCCGGACACTCTACGGCTCAGCCCCAGCATTTT.